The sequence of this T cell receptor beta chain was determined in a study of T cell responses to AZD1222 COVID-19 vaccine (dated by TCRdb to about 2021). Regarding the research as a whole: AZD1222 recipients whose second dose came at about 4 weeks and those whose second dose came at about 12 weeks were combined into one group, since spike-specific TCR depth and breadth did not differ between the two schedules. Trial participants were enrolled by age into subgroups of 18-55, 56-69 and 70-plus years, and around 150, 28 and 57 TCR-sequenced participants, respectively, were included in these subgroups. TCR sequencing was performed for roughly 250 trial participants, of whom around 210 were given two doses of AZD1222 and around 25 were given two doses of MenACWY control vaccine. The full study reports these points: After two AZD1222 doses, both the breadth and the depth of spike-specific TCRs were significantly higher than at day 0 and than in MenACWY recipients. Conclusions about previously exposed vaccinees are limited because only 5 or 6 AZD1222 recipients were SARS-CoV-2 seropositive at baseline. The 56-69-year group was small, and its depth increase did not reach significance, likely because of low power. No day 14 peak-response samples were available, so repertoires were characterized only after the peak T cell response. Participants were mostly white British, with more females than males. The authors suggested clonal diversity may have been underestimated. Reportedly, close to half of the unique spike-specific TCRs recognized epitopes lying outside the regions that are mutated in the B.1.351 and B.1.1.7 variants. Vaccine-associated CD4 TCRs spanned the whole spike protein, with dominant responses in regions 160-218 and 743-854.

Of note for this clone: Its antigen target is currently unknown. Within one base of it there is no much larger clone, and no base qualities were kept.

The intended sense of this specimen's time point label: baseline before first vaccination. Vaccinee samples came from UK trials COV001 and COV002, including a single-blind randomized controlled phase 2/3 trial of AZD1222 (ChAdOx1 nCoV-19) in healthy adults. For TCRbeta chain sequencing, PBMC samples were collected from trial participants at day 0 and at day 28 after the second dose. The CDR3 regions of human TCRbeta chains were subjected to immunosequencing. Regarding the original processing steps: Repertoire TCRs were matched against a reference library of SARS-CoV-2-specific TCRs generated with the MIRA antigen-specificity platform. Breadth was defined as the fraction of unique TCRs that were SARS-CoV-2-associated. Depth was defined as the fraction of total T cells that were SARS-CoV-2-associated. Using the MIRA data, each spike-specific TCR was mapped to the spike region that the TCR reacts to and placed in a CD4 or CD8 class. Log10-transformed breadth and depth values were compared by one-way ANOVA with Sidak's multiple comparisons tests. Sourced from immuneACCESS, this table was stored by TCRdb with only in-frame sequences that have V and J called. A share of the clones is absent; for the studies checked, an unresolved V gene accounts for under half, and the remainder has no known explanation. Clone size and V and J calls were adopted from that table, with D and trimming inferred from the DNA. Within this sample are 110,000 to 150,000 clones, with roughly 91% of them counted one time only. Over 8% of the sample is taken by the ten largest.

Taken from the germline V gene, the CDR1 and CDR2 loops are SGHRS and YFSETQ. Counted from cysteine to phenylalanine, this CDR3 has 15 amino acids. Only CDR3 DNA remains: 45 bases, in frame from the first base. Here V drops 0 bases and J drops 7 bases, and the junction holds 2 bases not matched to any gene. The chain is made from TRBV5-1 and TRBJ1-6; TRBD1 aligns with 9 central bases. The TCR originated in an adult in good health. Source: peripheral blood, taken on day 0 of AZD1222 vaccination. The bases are TGCGCCAGCAGCTTGGCGGGACAGGGAAATTCACCCCTCCACTTT. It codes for CASSLAGQGNSPLHF.